This TCR beta chain came from a study of glioma-infiltrating T cells. Notes on the study in general: Tissue-blood divergence was below expectation in non-neoplastic patients, above in gliomas.

On this clonotype: Its antigen is not identified.

V was clipped by 6 bases and J by 1 base; unmatched bases: 11. The CDR3 length is 17 residues. TCR alpha and beta CDR3 regions were amplified from RNA using iRepertoire nested multiplex PCR. TCRdb fed the multiplex PCR reads into MiXCR, producing one record per CDR3 protein. There are more than 350,000 distinct CDR3 sequences in the sample; about two fifths occur only once, and about 12% lies in the top ten. The sequence derives from a human donor with low-grade glioma or glioblastoma, undergoing nonglioma brain surgery, or in good health (not recorded which). The rearrangement joins TRBV12-3 or TRBV12-4 to TRBJ1-5, with 8 bases lining up with TRBD1. The sample comprised glioma tissue, nonneoplastic brain tissue, or PBMCs (not recorded which). The CDR3 DNA reads TGTGCCAGCAGACCTGGACAGGGAAAGATAAGCAATCAGCCCCAGCATTTT. Its protein is CASRPGQGKISNQPQHF.